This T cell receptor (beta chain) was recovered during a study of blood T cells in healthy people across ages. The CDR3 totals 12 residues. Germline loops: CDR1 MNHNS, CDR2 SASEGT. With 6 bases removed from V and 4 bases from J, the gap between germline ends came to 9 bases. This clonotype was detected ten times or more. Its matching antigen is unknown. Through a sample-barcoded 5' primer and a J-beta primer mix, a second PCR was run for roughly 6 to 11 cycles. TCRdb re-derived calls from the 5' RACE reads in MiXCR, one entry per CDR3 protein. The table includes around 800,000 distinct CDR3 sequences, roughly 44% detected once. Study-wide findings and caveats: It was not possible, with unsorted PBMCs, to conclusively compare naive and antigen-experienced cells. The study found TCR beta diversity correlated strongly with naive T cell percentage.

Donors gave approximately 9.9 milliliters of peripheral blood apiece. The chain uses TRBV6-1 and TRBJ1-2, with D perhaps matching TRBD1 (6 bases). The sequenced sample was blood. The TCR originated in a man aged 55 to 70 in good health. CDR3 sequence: CASSGQLYGYTF. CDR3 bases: TGTGCCAGCAGCGGACAGCTCTATGGCTACACCTTC.